What follows describes a single T cell receptor (beta chain). The sample belongs to a study of shared clonotypes between healthy human individuals. This CDR3 contains 15 residues. CDR1 and CDR2 from the germline V gene are SNHLY and FYNNEI. Trimming cost V 3 bases and J 0 bases, with 11 bases left between them. Assay used: immunoSEQ multiplex PCR; TCRdb lists only in-frame clones, some missing. The repertoire holds millions of clones, with roughly 92% as singletons. The receptor was isolated from a young man in good health. The V call is TRBV2, the J call TRBJ2-5; D not resolved. Sequencing was carried out using naive CD4+ T cells sorted from blood. Subset meaning: CD45RA+ positively selected. The CDR3 is CASSELGLDQETQYF. The CDR3 DNA follows: TGTGCCAGCAGTGAGTTGGGCCTAGACCAAGAGACCCAGTACTTC.